The 13 T cell receptor beta chains in this list originate from one sample, sequenced in a study of metastatic and nonmetastatic thyroid tumors. TCRdb ran MiXCR on the PCR reads. This table holds approximately 35,000 clones, 35% found once. No treatment of any kind had been given to any patient before thyroid surgery. The specimen was tumor tissue. The source is a female donor with papillary thyroid cancer or a benign thyroid nodule (not recorded which). Some clones in this sample may be carry-over from other donors' samples.

By sample fraction, this clone is medium-sized (0.01 to 0.1%). This chain joins TRBV20-1 and TRBJ2-1, with 7 bases lining up with TRBD2. The germline V gene encodes CDR1 DFQATT and CDR2 SNEGSKA (reference sequence). The V gene end was trimmed by 3 bases and the J gene end by 8 bases; junction bases not matched to a gene: 10. The CDR3 totals 14 residues. CDR3 sequence (DNA): TGCAGTGCTAGCTCCGGGGGGTCTCTGTATGAGCAGTTCTTC. It encodes CSASSGGSLYEQFF.

This clone was counted a few times. The chain uses TRBV6-2 or TRBV6-3 and TRBJ1-2, with a weak D call TRBD1 (6 bases). Per the germline V gene, CDR1 is MNHEY and CDR2 is SVGEGT. The CDR3 sequence is 13 residues long. Deletions cut 2 bases from V and 7 bases from J, with 11 bases between. CDR3 amino acids: CASSYGGEGGYTF. The CDR3 DNA reads TGTGCCAGCAGTTACGGGGGCGAAGGTGGCTACACCTTC.

J is TRBJ1-4 and V is TRBV27, with D tentatively TRBD1 (5 bases). The germline CDR1 and CDR2 sequences are MNHEY and SMNVEV (reference sequence). The CDR3 length is 13 residues. The germline V and J ends were trimmed by 6 bases and 8 bases, with 13 bases remaining between them. The CDR3 loop is CASRDTRREKLFF. The CDR3 DNA is TGTGCCAGCAGGGACACCCGGAGGGAAAAACTGTTTTTT.

V and J are TRBV5-1 and TRBJ2-7; D gene uncertain. Germline V gives CDR1 SGHRS, CDR2 YFSETQ. The CDR3 contains 11 residues. The V end lost 5 bases, the J end lost 4 bases, and 7 bases lay between the germline ends. CDR3 nucleotide sequence: TGCGCCAGCAGTGTTGGATACGAGCAGTACTTC. This codes for CASSVGYEQYF.

In its sample, this clone was seen many times. CDR3 in DNA: TGTGCCAGCATCGGGCCGGTCTATGGCTACACCTTC. Translation: CASIGPVYGYTF. The V and J genes are TRBV2 and TRBJ1-2; D is ambiguous. CDR3 length: 12 amino acids. V lost 7 bases to trimming and J lost 4 bases, with 10 bases between them. CDR1 is SNHLY, CDR2 FYNNEI, per germline. Filled out from reference TRBV2 and TRBJ1-2, the complete variable domain reads EPEVTQTPSHQVTQMGQEVILRCVPISNHLYFYWYRQILGQKVEFLVSFYNNEISEKSEIFDDQFSVERPDGSNFTLKIRSTKLEDSAMYFCASIGPVYGYTFGSGTRLTVV.

This chain connects TRBV4-2 to TRBJ1-3; D ambiguous. The germline V gene encodes CDR1 LGHNA and CDR2 YNFKEQ. Trimming left V 3 bases short and J 0 bases short, with 15 bases between. The length of the CDR3 is 17 residues. CDR3 region: CASSQGGGTISGNTIYF. In DNA, the CDR3 is TGTGCCAGCAGCCAGGGCGGCGGAACGATCTCTGGAAACACCATATATTTT.

There are a few counts of this clone. Other DNA sequences from this sample encode an identical CDR3 as well. The gene calls are TRBV6-6 and TRBJ2-7; D may be TRBD2 (6 bases). The length of the CDR3 is 13 residues. CDR1 and CDR2 from the germline V gene are MNHNY and SVGAGI (reference sequence). Trimming removed 0 bases from V and 5 bases from J, with 8 bases in between. This CDR3 reads CASSYSRGHEQYF. In DNA form, the CDR3 reads TGTGCCAGCAGTTACTCGCGGGGCCACGAGCAGTACTTC.

This chain connects TRBV5-1 to TRBJ2-5, with 11 positions matching TRBD2. V shed 4 bases and J 5 bases; nucleotides not matched to a gene: 7. The CDR3 is 15 amino acids. Germline V gene lookup returns CDR1 SGHRS and CDR2 YFSETQ. The CDR3 DNA sequence: TGCGCCAGCAGCCGCTTACTAGCGGGAGAGGAGACCCAGTACTTC. This sequence encodes CASSRLLAGEETQYF. Full variable domain (outside the CDR3, taken from reference TRBV5-1 and TRBJ2-5): KAGVTQTPRYLIKTRGQQVTLSCSPISGHRSVSWYQQTPGQGLQFLFEYFSETQRNKGNFPGRFSGRQFSNSRSEMNVSTLELGDSALYLCASSRLLAGEETQYFGPGTRLLVL.

The chain links TRBV11-2 to TRBJ2-2, with D possibly being TRBD2 (6 bases). V was pared by 2 bases and J by 5 bases, with 12 bases between. CDR3 size: 15 residues. The germline V gene has CDR1 SGHAT and CDR2 FQNNGV. The CDR3 region is CASSLSLARTGELFF. CDR3 DNA: TGTGCCAGCAGCTTATCCCTAGCGCGAACCGGGGAGCTGTTTTTT.

This clone was picked up one time. The J gene is TRBJ2-3, the V gene TRBV20-1, with TRBD2 as a possible D gene (6 bases). The CDR3 sequence is 12 residues long. Germline V gene lookup returns CDR1 DFQATT and CDR2 SNEGSKA (reference sequence). Trimming left V 0 bases short and J 12 bases short, with 13 bases between. The CDR3 region has the DNA TGCAGTGCTAGAGATGGGACTGGAGTTCAGTATTTT. It codes for CSARDGTGVQYF.

The V and J genes are TRBV20-1 and TRBJ2-7, with TRBD2 matching 8 bases. The J segment lost 4 bases and the V segment lost 3 bases, leaving 8 bases of the junction unmatched. This CDR3 contains 14 residues. Germline V gene lookup returns CDR1 DFQATT and CDR2 SNEGSKA (reference sequence). CDR3 bases: TGCAGTGCTAGTCTGCGGGAGGTAGAGTACGAGCAGTACTTC. Its translation is CSASLREVEYEQYF.

Remarks on this clone: At the DNA level, this CDR3 is encoded by other sequences in the same sample as well. V gene TRBV30 combines with J gene TRBJ2-3, with D unclear. This CDR3 is built from 13 residues. The V and J ends lost 4 bases and 0 bases respectively, with 8 bases between them. Per germline, CDR1 GTSNPN and CDR2 SVGIG (reference sequence). The CDR3 region has the DNA TGTGCCTGGACAGGAGTAAGCACAGATACGCAGTATTTT. It codes for CAWTGVSTDTQYF.

The chain carries TRBV3-1 and TRBJ2-3; D remains ambiguous. Germline assignment: CDR1 LGHDT and CDR2 YNNKEL (reference sequence). Trimming took 1 base from V and 1 from J, leaving 3 bases between them. The CDR3 has 13 amino acids. CDR3: CASSQGRTDTQYF. The CDR3 DNA follows: TGTGCCAGCAGCCAAGGACGCACAGATACGCAGTATTTT.